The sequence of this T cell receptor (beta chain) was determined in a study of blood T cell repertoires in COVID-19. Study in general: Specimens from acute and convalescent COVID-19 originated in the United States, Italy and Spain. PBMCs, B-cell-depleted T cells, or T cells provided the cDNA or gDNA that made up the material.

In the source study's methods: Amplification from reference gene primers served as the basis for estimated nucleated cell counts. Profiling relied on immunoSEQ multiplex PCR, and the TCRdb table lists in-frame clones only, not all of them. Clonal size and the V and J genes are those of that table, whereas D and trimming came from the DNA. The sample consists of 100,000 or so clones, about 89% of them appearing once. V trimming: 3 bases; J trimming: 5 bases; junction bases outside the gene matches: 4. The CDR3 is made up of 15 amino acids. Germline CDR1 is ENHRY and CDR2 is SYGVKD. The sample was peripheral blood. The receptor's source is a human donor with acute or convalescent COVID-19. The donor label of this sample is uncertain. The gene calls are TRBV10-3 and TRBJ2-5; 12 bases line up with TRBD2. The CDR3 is CAISELAGGFETQYF. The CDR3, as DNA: TGTGCCATCAGTGAACTAGCGGGGGGATTTGAGACCCAGTACTTC.